This T cell receptor beta chain was captured by sequencing in a study of human T cells and chemical hapten exposure. Time point noted: patch test 3, about 24 weeks after DPC sensitization. Indicated treatment: therapeutic diphenylcyclopropenone sensitization with weekly scalp DPC. Many counts were recorded for this clonotype. TCRdb called the RACE reads again in MiXCR, with one record for every CDR3 protein. Of 180,000 or so distinct CDR3 sequences listed, about 25% are singletons. The CDR3 spans 10 residues. V lost 8 bases and J lost 4, with 6 bases in between. Germline V gene lookup returns CDR1 MNHNS and CDR2 SASEGT.

This chain joins TRBV6-1 and TRBJ2-7; D uncertain. Sequenced here: whole blood, sampled in connection with sensitization to the hapten diphenylcyclopropenone (DPC). The sequence was collected from a middle-aged woman with alopecia areata. Some clones in this sample may be carry-over from other donors' samples. CDR3 bases: TGTGCCAGCTCCGAATACGAGCAGTACTTC. This encodes CASSEYEQYF.